Listed here is a single TCR beta chain. In its sample, this clonotype was seen many times. It lacks a known antigen. No base qualities exist here, and no much larger clone lies one base off it. The CDR3 has 12 amino acids, counting the end cysteine and phenylalanine. Just CDR3 DNA is preserved here, 36 bases in frame from base 1. Looking up the germline V gene yields CDR1 KGHSH and CDR2 LQKENI. Deletion took 3 bases off V and 7 bases off J, with a span of 10 bases between the germline ends. Stable Graves' hyperthyroidism was defined as the absence of progression to ophthalmopathy over 18 months of follow-up. Hyperthyroidism patients were aged 18 to 65 years and newly diagnosed, with disease duration of less than 2 months. Exclusion was applied to patients with uncontrolled infections, other autoimmune diseases, pregnancy or lactation. Diagnoses relied on clinical symptoms, serum thyroxine and TRAb, thyroid ultrasound and orbital computed tomography. PBMCs were separated from under 12 ml of fresh peripheral blood using Ficoll-Paque density gradient centrifugation. Total RNA was extracted using Trizol reagent, and RNA quality was assessed on an Agilent 2100 Bioanalyzer.

This specimen belongs to a study of T cells in Graves' hyperthyroidism and ophthalmopathy (dated by TCRdb to between 2018 and 2021). At the level of the whole study: Peripheral blood was collected at initial diagnosis, before any treatment. To identify TCR V-J signatures that set the groups apart, the researchers used a discovery cohort of about a hundred patients, made up of 43 with Graves' ophthalmopathy and 57 with stable Graves' hyperthyroidism. Whether ophthalmopathy could be predicted prospectively was tested in an independent validation cohort made up of approximately 19 hyperthyroidism patients plus 17 patients who later progressed to ophthalmopathy. The 90 to 100 discovery patients were randomly divided into training and test sets at a 7:3 ratio. In addition, the study compared T-cell repertoires in thyroid tissue and in blood from about six Graves' hyperthyroidism patients. Once sampling was done, hyperthyroidism patients were given methimazole at a starting dose of 30 mg daily, whereas ophthalmopathy patients were given high-dose intravenous methylprednisolone. The paper describes TCR Vbeta CDR3 sequencing of 120 to 150 peripheral blood samples, made up of roughly 40 ophthalmopathy patients, 70 to 75 hyperthyroidism patients and 17 progressor patients.

General conclusions and limits of the study: In validation, progression to ophthalmopathy was predicted by the model with more than 65% sensitivity and 72% to 80% specificity, a median of about 6.4 months before onset. Sample size was not statistically predetermined, and investigators were not blinded to group allocation. Ophthalmopathy was separated from stable hyperthyroidism by a 13 V-J signature model, with 87.88% sensitivity and 81% to 82% specificity obtained in cross-validation and 80%/75% obtained in testing. Blood samples also contained most of the expanded thyroid clonotypes (frequency above 0.001), which suggests that blood repertoires may reflect thyroid immune responses.

The TCR beta CDR3 regions were amplified from RNA transcripts. The TCR CDR3 was subjected to a first round of RT-PCR using the HTBI primer set and the Qiagen OneStep RT-PCR kit. A second multiplex PCR round built the libraries, followed by size selection and purification. Libraries were sequenced paired-end with 100 bp reads on an Illumina HiSeq2000. The paper's data handling went like this. SOAPnuke was used to process the raw data, removing reads that contained adapters or uncalled bases, had a mean Phred below 15, or lacked an exact match to the constant primer or identifier. High-quality paired reads were merged with COPE v1.2.5, and unique nucleotide sequences were defined as clonotypes. Clonotypes were aligned to IMGT TRBV, TRBD and TRBJ reference segments using MiTCR v1.1. Only V-J combinations with frequency above 0.0001, covering 99.2% of repertoires, were analysed. The TCS score was defined as the ratio of F50 (clonal expansion) to E x V (chaos), calculated using BLOSUM62-based TCRdist between CDR3 peptides within each V-J. Welch's t-statistics and random forest reduced roughly 540 V-J features to 13, which were used in a naive Bayes classifier (R e1071). Using fastp trimming at Q25 and MiXCR clonotype assembly, TCRdb reanalyzed the public sequencing data and kept in-frame beta chains. Each CDR3 protein gets just one entry, which takes the most common genes and DNA from the rows behind it. Clone size and V and J calls follow TCRdb, not the original study. The sample table records about 710,000 distinct CDR3 sequences; 16% of these occur just once. Of the sample, around 8.1% is held by the ten largest clones.

The receptor's source is a man aged 18 to 30 with Graves' hyperthyroidism. The material sequenced was blood. The chain is made from TRBV18 and TRBJ2-7; the D gene is unclear. The CDR3 amino acid sequence is: CASSPSSREQYF. The DNA sequence is given as TGTGCCAGCTCACCTTCTTCCCGAGAGCAGTACTTC.